The rows below give T cell receptor beta chains drawn from one sample of a study of control samples from healthy donors and cancer patients. Data came from immunoSEQ multiplex PCR; TCRdb stores just in-frame clones and leaves some out. The data contain about 41,000 clones, around 94% of them singletons. The sequencing sample was made of blood. The receptor source for this set is a man aged 55-75 years in good health. CDR3s include the opening cysteine and the closing phenylalanine or tryptophan. Each record gives: J gene, V gene, D gene, clone size, CDR3 DNA, CDR3 protein. The D gene is left open where the match is weak. The size of a clone is reported for some rows only, either as once, few or many, or as a class for expanded clones.

J gene: TRBJ2-5
V gene: TRBV7-3
D gene: NA
clone size: NA
CDR3 DNA: TGTGCCAGCAGCTTATCAAGTACAGAGACCCAGTACTTC
CDR3 protein: CASSLSSTETQYF

J gene: TRBJ1-4
V gene: TRBV2
D gene: TRBD1
clone size: NA
CDR3 DNA: TGTGCCAGCAATGACGGACAGGGGTGGGGAAAACTGTTTTTT
CDR3 protein: CASNDGQGWGKLFF

J gene: TRBJ2-3
V gene: TRBV19
D gene: TRBD2
clone size: NA
CDR3 DNA: TGTGCCAGTAGTATAGGACTAGCGGAAGATACGCAGTATTTT
CDR3 protein: CASSIGLAEDTQYF

J gene: TRBJ2-7
V gene: TRBV24-1
D gene: NA
clone size: NA
CDR3 DNA: TGTGCCACCAGTGAAGGGGGAGCGGGGGAGCAGTACTTC
CDR3 protein: CATSEGGAGEQYF

J gene: TRBJ2-5
V gene: TRBV5-6
D gene: TRBD1
clone size: NA
CDR3 DNA: TGTGCCAGCAGCTGGGACAGACAAGAGACCCAGTACTTC
CDR3 protein: CASSWDRQETQYF

J gene: TRBJ2-1
V gene: TRBV24-1
D gene: TRBD2
clone size: NA
CDR3 DNA: TGTGCCACCAGTACAGCGGGAGCTACGGCCAATGAGCAGTTCTTC
CDR3 protein: CATSTAGATANEQFF

J gene: TRBJ2-7
V gene: TRBV12-5
D gene: NA
clone size: NA
CDR3 DNA: TGTGCTAGTGGACCAAATTCCTACGAGCAGTACTTC
CDR3 protein: CASGPNSYEQYF

J gene: TRBJ1-2
V gene: TRBV21-1
D gene: NA
clone size: NA
CDR3 DNA: TGTGCCAGCAGCAAAGCGCTCCAGGGGGCAAAAGGCTACACCTTC
CDR3 protein: CASSKALQGAKGYTF

J gene: TRBJ1-5
V gene: TRBV6-2/TRBV6-3
D gene: TRBD1
clone size: NA
CDR3 DNA: TGTGCCAGCAGTCTACAGGGGCTAAATCAGCCCCAGCATTTT
CDR3 protein: CASSLQGLNQPQHF

J gene: TRBJ2-3
V gene: TRBV6-5
D gene: NA
clone size: NA
CDR3 DNA: TGTGCCAGCAGTAGGATACGTACAGATACGCAGTATTTT
CDR3 protein: CASSRIRTDTQYF

J gene: TRBJ2-1
V gene: TRBV6-2/TRBV6-3
D gene: NA
clone size: NA
CDR3 DNA: TGTGCCAGCAGTACCCCGCCAGGGGCGTTCTACAATGAGCAGTTCTTC
CDR3 protein: CASSTPPGAFYNEQFF

J gene: TRBJ1-5
V gene: TRBV18
D gene: TRBD1
clone size: NA
CDR3 DNA: TGTGCCAGCTCACCAGCAACAGGGGGAAAAAATCAGCCCCAGCATTTT
CDR3 protein: CASSPATGGKNQPQHF

J gene: TRBJ2-7
V gene: TRBV11-2
D gene: NA
clone size: NA
CDR3 DNA: TGTGCCAGCAGCTTCCGACTCCTCTCCTACGAGCAGTACTTC
CDR3 protein: CASSFRLLSYEQYF

J gene: TRBJ2-5
V gene: TRBV11-3
D gene: NA
clone size: NA
CDR3 DNA: TGTGCCAGCAGCTTAGTTCCATGGGCGGGGGAGACCCAGTACTTC
CDR3 protein: CASSLVPWAGETQYF

J gene: TRBJ1-1
V gene: TRBV14
D gene: NA
clone size: NA
CDR3 DNA: TGTGCCAGCAGCCAAGACGTGGGCTGGACCTTGAACACTGAAGCTTTCTTT
CDR3 protein: CASSQDVGWTLNTEAFF

J gene: TRBJ2-7
V gene: TRBV5-1
D gene: NA
clone size: NA
CDR3 DNA: TGCGCCAGCAGCTTGGGAGTAGTTTCCTACGAGCAGTACTTC
CDR3 protein: CASSLGVVSYEQYF

J gene: TRBJ2-1
V gene: TRBV24-1
D gene: NA
clone size: NA
CDR3 DNA: TGTGCCACCAACCCGGGTCACCTCTCCTACAATGAGCAGTTCTTC
CDR3 protein: CATNPGHLSYNEQFF

J gene: TRBJ2-2
V gene: TRBV29-1
D gene: NA
clone size: NA
CDR3 DNA: TGCAGCGCCAGGGAAATAGGTAGCACCGGGGAGCTGTTTTTT
CDR3 protein: CSAREIGSTGELFF

J gene: TRBJ2-7
V gene: TRBV3-1/TRBV3-2
D gene: TRBD2
clone size: NA
CDR3 DNA: TGTGCCAGCAGCCAAGAAGGGCTAGCGGTCTTCGAGCAGTACTTC
CDR3 protein: CASSQEGLAVFEQYF

J gene: TRBJ1-4
V gene: TRBV29-1
D gene: NA
clone size: NA
CDR3 DNA: TGCAGCGCCAGGGCCACAGGGACTAATGAAAAACTGTTTTTT
CDR3 protein: CSARATGTNEKLFF

J gene: TRBJ2-7
V gene: TRBV27
D gene: TRBD1
clone size: NA
CDR3 DNA: TGTGCCAGCAGTTCTCGACAGGGGGCGTCCTACGAGCAGTACTTC
CDR3 protein: CASSSRQGASYEQYF

J gene: TRBJ2-1
V gene: TRBV5-4
D gene: NA
clone size: NA
CDR3 DNA: TGTGCCAGCAGCCGGGAGGGGGCGTCCTACAATGAGCAGTTCTTC
CDR3 protein: CASSREGASYNEQFF

J gene: TRBJ2-7
V gene: TRBV9
D gene: NA
clone size: NA
CDR3 DNA: TGTGCCAGCAGCGTAGCGCCGACCGCTGACGAGCAGTACTTC
CDR3 protein: CASSVAPTADEQYF

J gene: TRBJ1-2
V gene: TRBV3-1/TRBV3-2
D gene: NA
clone size: NA
CDR3 DNA: TGTGCCAGCAGCCAAGGCCCCTCGACAGCTAACTATGGCTACACCTTC
CDR3 protein: CASSQGPSTANYGYTF

J gene: TRBJ1-6
V gene: TRBV4-1
D gene: TRBD1
clone size: few
CDR3 DNA: TGCGCCAGCAGCTATTCACAGGGGGATTCACCCCTCCACTTT
CDR3 protein: CASSYSQGDSPLHF